Listed below are T cell receptor beta chains from one sample, sequenced in a study of T cell responses to AZD1222 COVID-19 vaccine. Some clones are missing from TCRdb's copy, which holds only in-frame ones; the method was immunoSEQ multiplex PCR. The profile shows 45,000 to 70,000 clones, about 86% of them singletons. Sequences were derived from peripheral blood, sampled on day 0 of AZD1222 vaccination. These receptors originate from an adult in good health. Both conserved end residues are part of each CDR3. The order of the fields is D gene, V gene, J gene, CDR3 protein, CDR3 DNA. A D gene is named only where the DNA matches it firmly.

TRBD2	TRBV11-2	TRBJ2-3	CASSLEGLGLAAQYF	TGTGCCAGCAGCTTAGAGGGTCTGGGACTAGCGGCGCAGTATTTT
TRBD1	TRBV3-1/TRBV3-2	TRBJ1-1	CASSQFVRDRDTEAFF	TGTGCCAGCAGCCAATTCGTCCGGGACAGAGACACTGAAGCTTTCTTT
NA	TRBV6-5	TRBJ1-4	CASSYHEGELFF	TGTGCCAGCAGTTACCACGAAGGGGAACTGTTTTTT
TRBD2	TRBV4-3	TRBJ2-7	CASSQAGTSGYEQYF	TGCGCCAGCAGCCAAGCGGGTACTAGCGGCTACGAGCAGTACTTC
NA	TRBV28	TRBJ1-1	CASSLPRPNTEAFF	TGTGCCAGCAGTTTACCCCGCCCGAACACTGAAGCTTTCTTT
NA	TRBV7-3	TRBJ2-2	CASSFRPSGELFF	TGTGCCAGCAGCTTCCGTCCATCCGGGGAGCTGTTTTTT
TRBD1	TRBV9	TRBJ2-3	CASSPSSRSGTGFSYTQYF	TGTGCCAGCAGCCCAAGTAGTAGATCAGGGACAGGGTTTAGTTATACGCAGTATTTT
TRBD2	TRBV6-1	TRBJ2-1	CASSEGTSGHNEQFF	TGTGCCAGCAGTGAGGGGACTAGCGGACACAATGAGCAGTTCTTC
NA	TRBV7-9	TRBJ2-3	CASSLGLATDTQYF	TGTGCCAGCAGCTTAGGGCTAGCCACAGATACGCAGTATTTT
TRBD1	TRBV27	TRBJ1-2	CASSPQDRVSGYTF	TGTGCCAGCAGTCCCCAGGACAGGGTTAGTGGCTACACCTTC
NA	TRBV18	TRBJ2-7	CASSPPGLSVYEQYF	TGTGCCAGCTCACCACCCGGACTTAGCGTCTACGAGCAGTACTTC